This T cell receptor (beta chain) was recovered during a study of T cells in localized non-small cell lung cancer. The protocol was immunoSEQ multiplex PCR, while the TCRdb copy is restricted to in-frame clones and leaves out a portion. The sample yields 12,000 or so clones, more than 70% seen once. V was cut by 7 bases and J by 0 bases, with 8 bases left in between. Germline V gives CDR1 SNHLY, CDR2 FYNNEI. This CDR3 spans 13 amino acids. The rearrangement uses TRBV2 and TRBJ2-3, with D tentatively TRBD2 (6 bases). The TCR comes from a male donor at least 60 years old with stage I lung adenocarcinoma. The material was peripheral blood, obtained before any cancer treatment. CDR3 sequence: CASKEGSTDTQYF. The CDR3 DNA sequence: TGTGCCAGCAAGGAGGGTAGCACAGATACGCAGTATTTT.